This entry features one T cell receptor (beta chain) sequence. Its antigen is undetermined. This sample's treatment: roughly 11-day PBMC culture with coronavirus spike peptide pools or control peptides (ViraFEST assay). Positive SARS-CoV-2 PCR tests in convalescent patients dated from March to December 2020, pre-Alpha, Beta and Delta. Isolation of CD4+ T cells by negative selection took place after roughly 10 days of culture. The Oncomine TCR Beta short-read assay sequenced DNA from cultured CD4+ T cells. Genomic DNA extraction was carried out from cultured CD4+ T cells. TCRdb passed the PCR reads through MiXCR, listing each CDR3 protein once. The data contain about 13,000 distinct CDR3 sequences, under 75% of them seen just once; the ten biggest clones take up approximately 19%. These data come from a study of vaccination and CD4 T cells after COVID-19. Study-wide context: Samples taken post-COVID came a median 101 days after diagnosis, ranging from 35 to 161.

There are 14 residues in the CDR3. V lost 10 bases and J 0 bases, leaving 16 bases between the germline ends. Germline V gene lookup returns CDR1 MNHNS and CDR2 SASEGT. V and J are TRBV6-1 and TRBJ2-7; D may correspond to TRBD1 or TRBD2 (6 bases each). Source material: CD4+ T cells from blood, cultured in vitro. This clonotype originated in a human donor who had recovered from COVID-19. CDR3: CATGRGGSSYEQYF. The CDR3 region has the DNA TGTGCCACCGGGAGAGGGGGGAGCTCCTACGAGCAGTACTTC.